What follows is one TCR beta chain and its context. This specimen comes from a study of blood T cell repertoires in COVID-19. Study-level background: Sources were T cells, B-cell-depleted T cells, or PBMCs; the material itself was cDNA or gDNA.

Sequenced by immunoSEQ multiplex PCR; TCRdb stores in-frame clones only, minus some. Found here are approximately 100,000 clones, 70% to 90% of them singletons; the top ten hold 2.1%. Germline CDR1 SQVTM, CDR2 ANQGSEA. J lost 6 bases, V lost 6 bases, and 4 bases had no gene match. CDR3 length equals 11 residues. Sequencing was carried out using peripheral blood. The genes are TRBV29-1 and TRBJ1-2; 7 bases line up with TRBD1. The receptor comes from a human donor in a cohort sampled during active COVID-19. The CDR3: CSVETGHGYTF. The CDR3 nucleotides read TGCAGCGTGGAGACAGGGCATGGCTACACCTTC.